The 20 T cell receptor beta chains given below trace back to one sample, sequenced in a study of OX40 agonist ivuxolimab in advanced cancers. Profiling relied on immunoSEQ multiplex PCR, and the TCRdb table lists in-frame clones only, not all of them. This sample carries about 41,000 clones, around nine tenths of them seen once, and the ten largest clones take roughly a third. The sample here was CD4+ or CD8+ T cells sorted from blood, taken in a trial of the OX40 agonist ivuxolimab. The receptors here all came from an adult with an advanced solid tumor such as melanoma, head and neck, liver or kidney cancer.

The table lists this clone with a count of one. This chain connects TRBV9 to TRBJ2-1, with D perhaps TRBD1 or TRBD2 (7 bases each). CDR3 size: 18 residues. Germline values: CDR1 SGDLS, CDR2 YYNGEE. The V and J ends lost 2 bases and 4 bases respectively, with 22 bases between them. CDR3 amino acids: CASSVPPQGGGIYNEQFF. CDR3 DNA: TGTGCCAGCAGCGTCCCCCCCCAGGGGGGGGGCATATACAATGAGCAGTTCTTC.

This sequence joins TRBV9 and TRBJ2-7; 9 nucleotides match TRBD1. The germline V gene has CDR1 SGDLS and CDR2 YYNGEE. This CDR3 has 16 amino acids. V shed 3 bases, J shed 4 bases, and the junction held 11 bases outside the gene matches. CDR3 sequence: CASSAKPGTGFYEQYF. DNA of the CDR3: TGTGCCAGCAGCGCGAAACCCGGGACAGGGTTTTACGAGCAGTACTTC.

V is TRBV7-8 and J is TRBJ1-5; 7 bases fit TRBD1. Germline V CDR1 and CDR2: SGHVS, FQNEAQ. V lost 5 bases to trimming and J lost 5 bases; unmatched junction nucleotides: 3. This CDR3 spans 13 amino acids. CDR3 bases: TGTGCCAGCAGCCCCGACAGGGATCAGCCCCAGCATTTT. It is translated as CASSPDRDQPQHF.

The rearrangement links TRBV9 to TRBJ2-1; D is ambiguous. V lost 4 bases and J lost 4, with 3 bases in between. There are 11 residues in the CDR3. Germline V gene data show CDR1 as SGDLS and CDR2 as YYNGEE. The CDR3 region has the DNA TGTGCCAGCAGCCCTTACAATGAGCAGTTCTTC. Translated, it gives CASSPYNEQFF.

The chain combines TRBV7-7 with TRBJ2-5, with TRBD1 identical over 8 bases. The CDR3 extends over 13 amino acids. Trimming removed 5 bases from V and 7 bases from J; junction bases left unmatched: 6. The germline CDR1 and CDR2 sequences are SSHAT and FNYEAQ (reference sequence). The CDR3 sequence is CASSTGQGRTQYF. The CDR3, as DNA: TGTGCCAGCAGCACCGGACAGGGTAGGACCCAGTACTTC.

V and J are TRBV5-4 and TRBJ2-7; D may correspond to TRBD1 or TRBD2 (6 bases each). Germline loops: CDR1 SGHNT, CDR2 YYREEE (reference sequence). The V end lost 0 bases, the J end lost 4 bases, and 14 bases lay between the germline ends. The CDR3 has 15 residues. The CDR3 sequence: CASSLALGGSYEQYF. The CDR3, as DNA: TGTGCCAGCAGCTTGGCCCTGGGGGGCTCTTACGAGCAGTACTTC.

CDR3 region: CASGTSGREYTDTQYF. The CDR3 nucleotides are TGCGCCAGCGGGACTAGCGGGAGAGAATACACAGATACGCAGTATTTT. The gene calls are TRBV4-1 and TRBJ2-3; 14 bases fit TRBD2. Germline trimming cut 8 bases from V and 2 bases from J; bases unmatched to any gene: 6. CDR3 length: 16 residues. Per the germline V gene, CDR1 is MGHRA and CDR2 is YSYEKL.

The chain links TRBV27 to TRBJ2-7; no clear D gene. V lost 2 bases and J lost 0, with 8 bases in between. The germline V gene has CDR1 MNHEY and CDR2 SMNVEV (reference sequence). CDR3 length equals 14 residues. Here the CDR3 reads CASSLASRSYEQYF. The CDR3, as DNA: TGTGCCAGCAGTTTAGCTTCCCGCTCCTACGAGCAGTACTTC.

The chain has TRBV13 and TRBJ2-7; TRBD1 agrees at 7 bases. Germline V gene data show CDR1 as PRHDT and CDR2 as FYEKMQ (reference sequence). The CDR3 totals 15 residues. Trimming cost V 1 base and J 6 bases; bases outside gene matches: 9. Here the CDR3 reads CASSLVPTGAGEQYF. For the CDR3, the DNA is TGTGCCAGCAGCTTAGTCCCCACAGGGGCGGGCGAGCAGTACTTC.

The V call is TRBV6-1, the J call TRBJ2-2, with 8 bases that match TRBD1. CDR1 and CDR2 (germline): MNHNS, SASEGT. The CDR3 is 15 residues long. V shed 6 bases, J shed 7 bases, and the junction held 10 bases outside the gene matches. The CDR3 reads CASRPQGATGGELFF. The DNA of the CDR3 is TGTGCCAGCAGGCCTCAGGGGGCAACAGGCGGGGAGCTGTTTTTT.

The CDR3: CASSSRQNTYNEQFF. In nucleotides, the CDR3 is TGTGCCAGCAGCTCGCGCCAAAACACTTACAATGAGCAGTTCTTC. The chain links TRBV11-2 to TRBJ2-1; D gene unclear. There are 15 residues in the CDR3. Trimming cost V 4 bases and J 4 bases, with 14 bases left between them. CDR1 is SGHAT and CDR2 is FQNNGV in the germline V gene.

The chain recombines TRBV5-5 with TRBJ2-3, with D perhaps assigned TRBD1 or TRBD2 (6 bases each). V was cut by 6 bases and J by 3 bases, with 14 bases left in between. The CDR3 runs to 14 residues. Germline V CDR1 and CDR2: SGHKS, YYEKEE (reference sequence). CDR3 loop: CASIGGGPTDTQYF. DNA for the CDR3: TGTGCCAGCATAGGGGGAGGCCCGACAGATACGCAGTATTTT.

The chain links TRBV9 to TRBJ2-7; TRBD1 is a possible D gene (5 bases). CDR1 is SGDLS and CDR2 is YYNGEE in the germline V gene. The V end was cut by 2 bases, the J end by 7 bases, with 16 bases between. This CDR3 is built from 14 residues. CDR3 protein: CASSVGHTLGEQYF. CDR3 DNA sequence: TGTGCCAGCAGCGTGGGGCACACCTTGGGGGAGCAGTACTTC.

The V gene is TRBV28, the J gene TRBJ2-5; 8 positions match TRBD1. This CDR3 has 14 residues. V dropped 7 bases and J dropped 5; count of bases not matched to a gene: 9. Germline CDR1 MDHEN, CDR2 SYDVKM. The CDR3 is CASNLQGASETQYF. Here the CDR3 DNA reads TGTGCCAGCAACCTCCAGGGGGCTTCGGAGACCCAGTACTTC. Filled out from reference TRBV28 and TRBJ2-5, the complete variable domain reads DVKVTQSSRYLVKRTGEKVFLECVQDMDHENMFWYRQDPGLGLRLIYFSYDVKMKEKGDIPEGYSVSREKKERFSLILESASTNQTSMYLCASNLQGASETQYFGPGTRLLVL.

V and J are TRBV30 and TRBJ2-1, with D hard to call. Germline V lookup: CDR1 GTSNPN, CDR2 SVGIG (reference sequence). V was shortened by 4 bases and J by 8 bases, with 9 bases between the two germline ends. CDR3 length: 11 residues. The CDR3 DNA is TGTGCCTGGAATATTTGGGATGAGCAGTTCTTC. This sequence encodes CAWNIWDEQFF.

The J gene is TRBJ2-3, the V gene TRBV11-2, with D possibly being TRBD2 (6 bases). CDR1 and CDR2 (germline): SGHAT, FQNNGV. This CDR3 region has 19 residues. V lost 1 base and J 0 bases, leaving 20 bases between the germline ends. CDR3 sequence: CASSLVTSSGPSSTDTQYF. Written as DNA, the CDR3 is TGTGCCAGCAGCTTAGTTACTAGCAGCGGACCTTCTAGCACAGATACGCAGTATTTT.

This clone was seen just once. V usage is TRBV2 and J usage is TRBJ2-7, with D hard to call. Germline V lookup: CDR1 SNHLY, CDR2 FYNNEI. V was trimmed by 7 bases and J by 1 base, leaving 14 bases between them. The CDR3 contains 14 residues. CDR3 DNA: TGTGCCAGCAAACGGACCCAGGCATCCTACGAGCAGTACTTC. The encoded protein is CASKRTQASYEQYF.

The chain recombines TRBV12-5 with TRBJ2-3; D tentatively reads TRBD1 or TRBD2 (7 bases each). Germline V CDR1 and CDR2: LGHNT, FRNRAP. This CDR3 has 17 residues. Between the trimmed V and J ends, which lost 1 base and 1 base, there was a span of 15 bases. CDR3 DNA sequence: TGTGCTAGTGGTTTGGGGGAGGGGACAGTGCGCACAGATACGCAGTATTTT. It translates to CASGLGEGTVRTDTQYF.

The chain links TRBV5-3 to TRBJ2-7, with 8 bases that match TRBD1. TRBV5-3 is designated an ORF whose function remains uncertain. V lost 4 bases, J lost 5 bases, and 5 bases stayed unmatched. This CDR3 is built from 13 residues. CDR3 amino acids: CARSPRTGNEQYF. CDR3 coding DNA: TGTGCCAGAAGCCCCCGGACAGGGAACGAGCAGTACTTC.

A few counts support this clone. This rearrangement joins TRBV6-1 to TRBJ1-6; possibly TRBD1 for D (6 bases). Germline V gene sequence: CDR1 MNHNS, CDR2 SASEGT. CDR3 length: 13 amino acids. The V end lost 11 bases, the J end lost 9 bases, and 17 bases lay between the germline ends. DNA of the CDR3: TGTGCCGCGGGGGCCGGGGGCGGTTCACCCCTCCACTTT. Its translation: CAAGAGGGSPLHF.